Detailed here is one TCR beta chain. Its antigen is still unknown. This record belongs to a study of blood T cell dynamics during melanoma immunotherapy. Study-wide points: Disease-control patients' PBMC repertoires became either more clonal or more diverse at W3. The study could not tell melanoma-specific clones from general immune activation.

Clones were sequenced by immunoSEQ multiplex PCR, and TCRdb holds only the in-frame ones, with some missing. Of some 11,000 clones detected, 87% appear once; the ten largest clones hold approximately 6.9%. Deletions cut 3 bases from V and 5 bases from J, with 10 bases between. CDR1 is MGHDK, CDR2 SYGVNS, per germline. The CDR3 consists of 14 residues. Indicated time point: week 3, after first cycle of checkpoint inhibitor. Samples come from before therapy and from week 3 after the first blockade cycle. The clonotype comes from a human donor with melanoma. The genes are TRBV25-1 and TRBJ2-2, with D perhaps matching TRBD2 (5 bases). The specimen comprised blood, sampled from a patient treated with checkpoint blockade. The CDR3: CASSDVGVTGELFF. The CDR3 bases are TGTGCCAGCAGTGATGTCGGGGTAACCGGGGAGCTGTTTTTT.